This is a list of T cell receptor beta chains from one sample in a study of T cell responses to AZD1222 COVID-19 vaccine. Repertoires were generated with immunoSEQ multiplex PCR, while TCRdb's copy carries only in-frame clones and drops some. The sample includes 90,000 to 120,000 clones, 70% to 90% of them seen just once. This specimen was peripheral blood, taken 28 days after the second AZD1222 dose. The receptors were gathered from an adult who received the AZD1222 COVID-19 vaccine. The CDR3 runs from the conserved cysteine through the conserved F or W. Fields, in order: J gene, V gene, CDR3 protein.

TRBJ2-3 | TRBV24-1 | CATSGEGSDITDTQYF
TRBJ2-1 | TRBV29-1 | CSVETGGGYSSYNEQFF
TRBJ1-5 | TRBV6-5 | CASNPTGNQPQHF
TRBJ2-7 | TRBV7-2 | CASSPGQGRYEQYF
TRBJ1-3 | TRBV30 | CAWSPTRVPGGNTIYF
TRBJ2-1 | TRBV6-2/TRBV6-3 | CASSYYRRGGATDEQFF
TRBJ1-5 | TRBV5-1 | CASSPFGPGDQPQHF
TRBJ1-5 | TRBV19 | CASSIGDSRNQPQHF
TRBJ1-1 | TRBV29-1 | CSAADSPNTEAFF
TRBJ1-2 | TRBV12-3/TRBV12-4 | CASSLAGSYGYTF
TRBJ1-5 | TRBV6-2/TRBV6-3 | CASSYLPEKDSPNQPQHF
TRBJ1-4 | TRBV4-1 | CASSQDPAEKLFF
TRBJ1-2 | TRBV12-3/TRBV12-4 | CASSLRQGDGYTF
TRBJ2-3 | TRBV19 | CASSGPGQGASDTQYF
TRBJ2-2 | TRBV6-1 | CASSENRGGRTGELFF
TRBJ1-4 | TRBV19 | CASSILGTHNEKLFF
TRBJ1-2 | TRBV5-1 | CASSLESSRTGDGYTF
TRBJ1-1 | TRBV25-1 | CASSEGGLMNTEAFF
TRBJ1-2 | TRBV7-9 | CASSLAGDRVGYTF
TRBJ2-3 | TRBV19 | CASSIDPLPASTDTQYF
TRBJ2-5 | TRBV6-5 | CASSRGGGLGETQYF
TRBJ1-1 | TRBV5-4 | CASSLPGQGYTEAFF
TRBJ2-7 | TRBV27 | CASRFRSEQYF
TRBJ2-1 | TRBV19 | CASSIAQEAEQFF
TRBJ2-1 | TRBV7-8 | CASSGPSGGHEQFF
TRBJ1-6 | TRBV7-2 | CASSLEAGLNSPLHF
TRBJ2-1 | TRBV5-6 | CASSEAGEDEQFF
TRBJ2-7 | TRBV27 | CASGRDRVYEQYF
TRBJ2-4 | TRBV27 | CASSPPGAATNIQYF
TRBJ2-3 | TRBV12-3/TRBV12-4 | CASSPITRGAQYF
TRBJ1-6 | TRBV7-9 | CASSLGDTPNNSPLHF
TRBJ2-5 | TRBV12-3/TRBV12-4 | CASKGTAQETQYF
TRBJ1-4 | TRBV19 | CATSHGGAGEKLFF
TRBJ2-1 | TRBV25-1 | CASRVAGNGLNEQFF
TRBJ1-4 | TRBV2 | CASSAMTGAKEKLFF
TRBJ1-2 | TRBV7-2 | CASSLGQYGYTF
TRBJ2-2 | TRBV5-4 | CAQGRGTGELFF
TRBJ1-1 | TRBV18 | CASSQDRATEAFF
TRBJ2-2 | TRBV7-3 | CASSFSGGTGELFF
TRBJ2-5 | TRBV27 | CASSFGVEPQTGPLTPETQYF
TRBJ1-1 | TRBV6-5 | CASSRGTDWYTEAFF
TRBJ1-6 | TRBV11-2 | CASSSFQGARWDSPLHF
TRBJ1-5 | TRBV5-5 | CASSLDGFGGNQPQHF
TRBJ2-3 | TRBV2 | CASSYRSTDTQYF
TRBJ2-2 | TRBV24-1 | CATGGKNTGELFF
TRBJ1-4 | TRBV24-1 | CATSDAQVANEKLFF
TRBJ2-7 | TRBV6-5 | CASTGGLFSYEQYF
TRBJ1-4 | TRBV28 | CASSFMGLFGRGVEKLFF
TRBJ1-2 | TRBV4-1 | CASSQERQGWGYGYTF
TRBJ2-2 | TRBV2 | CASKLRDSTGELFF